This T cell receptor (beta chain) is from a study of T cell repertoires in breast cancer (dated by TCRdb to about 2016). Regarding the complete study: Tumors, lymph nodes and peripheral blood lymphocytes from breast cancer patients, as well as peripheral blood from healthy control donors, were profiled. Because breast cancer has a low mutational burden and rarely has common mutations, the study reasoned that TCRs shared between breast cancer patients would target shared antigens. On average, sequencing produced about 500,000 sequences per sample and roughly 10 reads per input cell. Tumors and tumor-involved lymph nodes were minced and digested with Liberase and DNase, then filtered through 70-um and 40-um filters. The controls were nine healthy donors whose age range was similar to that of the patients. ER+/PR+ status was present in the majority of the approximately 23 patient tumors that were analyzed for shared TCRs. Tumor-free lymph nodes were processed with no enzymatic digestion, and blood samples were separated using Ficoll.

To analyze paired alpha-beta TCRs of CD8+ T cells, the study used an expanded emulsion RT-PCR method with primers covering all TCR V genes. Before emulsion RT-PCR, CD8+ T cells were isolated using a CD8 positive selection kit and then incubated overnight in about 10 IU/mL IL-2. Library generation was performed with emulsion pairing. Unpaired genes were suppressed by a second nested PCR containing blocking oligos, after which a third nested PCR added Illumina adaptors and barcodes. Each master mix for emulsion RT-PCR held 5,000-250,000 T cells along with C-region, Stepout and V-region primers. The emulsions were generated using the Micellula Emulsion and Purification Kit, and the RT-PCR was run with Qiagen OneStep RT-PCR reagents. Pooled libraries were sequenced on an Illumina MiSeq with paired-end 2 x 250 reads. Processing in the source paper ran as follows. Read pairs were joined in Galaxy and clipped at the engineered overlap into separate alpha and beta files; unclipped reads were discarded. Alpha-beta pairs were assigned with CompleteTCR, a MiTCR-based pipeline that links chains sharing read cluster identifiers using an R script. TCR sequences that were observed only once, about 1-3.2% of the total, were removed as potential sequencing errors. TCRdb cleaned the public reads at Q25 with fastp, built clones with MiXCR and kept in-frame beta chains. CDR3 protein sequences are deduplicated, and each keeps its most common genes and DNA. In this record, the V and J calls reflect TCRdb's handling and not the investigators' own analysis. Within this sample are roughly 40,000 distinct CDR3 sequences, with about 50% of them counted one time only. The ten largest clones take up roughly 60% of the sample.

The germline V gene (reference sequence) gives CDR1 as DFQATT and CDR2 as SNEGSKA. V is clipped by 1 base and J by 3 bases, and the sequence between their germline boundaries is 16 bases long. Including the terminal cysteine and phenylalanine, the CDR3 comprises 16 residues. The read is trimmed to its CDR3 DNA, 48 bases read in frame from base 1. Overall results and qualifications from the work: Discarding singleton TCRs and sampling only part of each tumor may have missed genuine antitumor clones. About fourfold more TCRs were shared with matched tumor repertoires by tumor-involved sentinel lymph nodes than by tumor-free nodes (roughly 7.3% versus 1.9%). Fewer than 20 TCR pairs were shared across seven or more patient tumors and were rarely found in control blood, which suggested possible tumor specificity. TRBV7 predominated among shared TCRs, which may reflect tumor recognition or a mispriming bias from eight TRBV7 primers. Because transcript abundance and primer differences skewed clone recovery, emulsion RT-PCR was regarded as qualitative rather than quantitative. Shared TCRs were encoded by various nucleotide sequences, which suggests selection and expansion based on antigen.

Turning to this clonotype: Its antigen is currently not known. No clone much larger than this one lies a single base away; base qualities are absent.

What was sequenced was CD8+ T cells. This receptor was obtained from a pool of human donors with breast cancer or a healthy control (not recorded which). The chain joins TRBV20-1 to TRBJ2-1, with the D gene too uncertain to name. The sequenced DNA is TGCAGTGCTAGAGTTTCCCCCGAGGTCGGCTACAATGAGCAGTTCTTC. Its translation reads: CSARVSPEVGYNEQFF.